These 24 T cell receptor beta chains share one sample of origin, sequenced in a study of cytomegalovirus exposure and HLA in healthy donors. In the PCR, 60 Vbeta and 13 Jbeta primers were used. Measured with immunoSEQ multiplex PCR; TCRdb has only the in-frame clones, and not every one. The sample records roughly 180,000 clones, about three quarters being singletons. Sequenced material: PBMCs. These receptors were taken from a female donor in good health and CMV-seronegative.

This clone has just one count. The CDR3 region is CASVPRNQPQHF. The CDR3 region has the DNA TGTGCCAGCGTCCCCCGGAATCAGCCCCAGCATTTT. The rearrangement joins TRBV6-5 to TRBJ1-5; D remains ambiguous. CDR3 size: 12 residues. Germline V lookup: CDR1 MNHEY, CDR2 SVGAGI. The V end lost 8 bases, the J end lost 4 bases, and 9 bases lay between the germline ends.

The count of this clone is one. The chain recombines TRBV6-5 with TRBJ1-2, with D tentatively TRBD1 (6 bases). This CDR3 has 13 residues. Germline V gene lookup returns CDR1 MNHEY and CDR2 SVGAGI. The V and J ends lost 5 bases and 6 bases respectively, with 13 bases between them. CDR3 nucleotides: TGTGCCAGCAGTCAACAGGGTGATGATGGCTACACCTTC. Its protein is CASSQQGDDGYTF.

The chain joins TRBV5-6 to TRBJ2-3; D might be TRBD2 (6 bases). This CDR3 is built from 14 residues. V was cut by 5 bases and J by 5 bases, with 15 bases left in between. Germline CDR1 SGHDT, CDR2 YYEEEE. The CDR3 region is CASRPSGPGDTQYF. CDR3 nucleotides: TGTGCCAGCAGACCGAGCGGGCCGGGAGATACGCAGTATTTT.

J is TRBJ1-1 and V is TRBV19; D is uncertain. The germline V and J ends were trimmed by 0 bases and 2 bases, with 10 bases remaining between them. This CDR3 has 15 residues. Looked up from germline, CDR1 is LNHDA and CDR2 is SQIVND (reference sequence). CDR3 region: CASSIENRINTEAFF. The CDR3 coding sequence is TGTGCCAGTAGTATAGAAAACAGAATCAACACTGAAGCTTTCTTT.

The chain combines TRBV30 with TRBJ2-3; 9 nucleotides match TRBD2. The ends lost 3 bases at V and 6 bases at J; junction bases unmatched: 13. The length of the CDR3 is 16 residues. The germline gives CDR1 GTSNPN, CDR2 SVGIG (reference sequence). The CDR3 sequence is CAWRWVGGRADDTQYF. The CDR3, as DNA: TGTGCCTGGAGATGGGTTGGCGGGAGGGCCGACGATACGCAGTATTTT.

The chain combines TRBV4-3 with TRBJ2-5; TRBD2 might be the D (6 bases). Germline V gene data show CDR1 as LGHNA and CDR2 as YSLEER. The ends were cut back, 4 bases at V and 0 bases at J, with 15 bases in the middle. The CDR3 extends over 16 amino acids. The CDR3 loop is CASSPGGSGHQETQYF. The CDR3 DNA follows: TGCGCCAGCAGCCCCGGGGGTAGCGGCCACCAAGAGACCCAGTACTTC.

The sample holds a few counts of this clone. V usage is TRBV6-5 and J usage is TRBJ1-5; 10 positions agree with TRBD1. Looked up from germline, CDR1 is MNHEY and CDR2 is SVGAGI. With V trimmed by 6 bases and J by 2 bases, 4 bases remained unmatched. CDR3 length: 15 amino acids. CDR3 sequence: CASRTGTGGNQPQHF. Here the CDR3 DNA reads TGTGCCAGCAGAACCGGGACAGGGGGCAATCAGCCCCAGCATTTT.

Written as DNA, the CDR3 is TGTGCCAGCAGCCCCCGCGGACAGGGCTACACCGGGGAGCTGTTTTTT. The encoded protein is CASSPRGQGYTGELFF. The chain joins TRBV7-9 to TRBJ2-2; 8 bases agree with TRBD1. The CDR3 is 16 residues long. V lost 5 bases to trimming and J lost 3 bases; unmatched junction nucleotides: 8. CDR1 is SEHNR, CDR2 FQNEAQ, per germline (reference sequence).

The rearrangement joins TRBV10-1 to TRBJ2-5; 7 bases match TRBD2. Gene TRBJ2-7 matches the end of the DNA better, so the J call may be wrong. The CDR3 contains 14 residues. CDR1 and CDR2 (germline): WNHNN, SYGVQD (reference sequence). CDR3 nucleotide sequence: TGCCCTAGAAAACGGCTAGCGGCCGCCTACGAGCAGTACTTC. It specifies CPRKRLAAAYEQYF.

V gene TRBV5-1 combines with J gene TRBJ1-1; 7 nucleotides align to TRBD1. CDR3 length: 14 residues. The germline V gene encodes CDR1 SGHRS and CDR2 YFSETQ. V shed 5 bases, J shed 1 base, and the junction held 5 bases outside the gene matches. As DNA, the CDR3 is TGCGCCAGCAGTCCACAGGGGAGGAACACTGAAGCTTTCTTT. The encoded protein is CASSPQGRNTEAFF.

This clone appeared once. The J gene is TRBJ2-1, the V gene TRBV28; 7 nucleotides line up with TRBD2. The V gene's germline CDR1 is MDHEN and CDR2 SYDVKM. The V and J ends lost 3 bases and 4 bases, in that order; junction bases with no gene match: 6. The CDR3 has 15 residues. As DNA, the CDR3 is TGTGCCAGCAGTTTTAGCCTAGCGGTTTACAATGAGCAGTTCTTC. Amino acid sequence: CASSFSLAVYNEQFF.

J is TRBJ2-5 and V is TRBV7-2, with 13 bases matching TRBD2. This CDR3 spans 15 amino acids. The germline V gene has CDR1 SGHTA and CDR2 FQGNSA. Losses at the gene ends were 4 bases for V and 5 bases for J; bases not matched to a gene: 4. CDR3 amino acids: CASSSTSGGAETQYF. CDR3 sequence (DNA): TGTGCCAGCAGCTCCACTAGCGGGGGGGCCGAGACCCAGTACTTC.

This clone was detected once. CDR3 in amino acids: CASSFGRGLVQPQHF. CDR3 in DNA: TGTGCCAGCAGTTTTGGTAGGGGTTTAGTTCAGCCCCAGCATTTT. The chain employs TRBV28 and TRBJ1-5; maybe TRBD1 (5 bases). The CDR3 has 15 residues. Germline values: CDR1 MDHEN, CDR2 SYDVKM. V lost 3 bases to trimming and J lost 6 bases, with 15 bases between them.

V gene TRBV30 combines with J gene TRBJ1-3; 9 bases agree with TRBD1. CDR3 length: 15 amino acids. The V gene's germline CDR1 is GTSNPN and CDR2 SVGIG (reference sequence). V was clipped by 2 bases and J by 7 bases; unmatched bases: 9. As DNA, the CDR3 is TGTGCCTGGAGTCCGGGAAGGACAGGGGCGAACACCATATATTTT. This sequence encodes CAWSPGRTGANTIYF.

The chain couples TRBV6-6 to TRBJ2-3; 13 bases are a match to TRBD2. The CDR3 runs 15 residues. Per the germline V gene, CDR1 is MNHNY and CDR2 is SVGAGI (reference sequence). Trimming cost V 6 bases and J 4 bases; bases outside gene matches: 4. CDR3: CASRILAGGADTQYF. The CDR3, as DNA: TGTGCCAGCAGGATACTAGCGGGAGGGGCAGATACGCAGTATTTT.

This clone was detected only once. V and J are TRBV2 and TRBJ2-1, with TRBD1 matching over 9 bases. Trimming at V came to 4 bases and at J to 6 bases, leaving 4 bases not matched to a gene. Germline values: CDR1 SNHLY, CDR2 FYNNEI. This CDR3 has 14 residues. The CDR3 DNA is TGTGCCAGCAGTGGTCACAGGGGGCCCAATGAGCAGTTCTTC. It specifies CASSGHRGPNEQFF.

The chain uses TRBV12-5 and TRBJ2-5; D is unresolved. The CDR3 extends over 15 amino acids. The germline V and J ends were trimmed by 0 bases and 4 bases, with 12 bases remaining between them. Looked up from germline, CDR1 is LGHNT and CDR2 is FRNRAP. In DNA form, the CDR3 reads TGTGCTAGTGGTTTGGTAGTCGGCCGAGGAGAGACCCAGTACTTC. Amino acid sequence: CASGLVVGRGETQYF. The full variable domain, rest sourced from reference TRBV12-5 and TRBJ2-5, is DARVTQTPRHKVTEMGQEVTMRCQPILGHNTVFWYRQTMMQGLELLAYFRNRAPLDDSGMPKDRFSAEMPDATLATLKIQPSEPRDSAVYFCASGLVVGRGETQYFGPGTRLLVL.

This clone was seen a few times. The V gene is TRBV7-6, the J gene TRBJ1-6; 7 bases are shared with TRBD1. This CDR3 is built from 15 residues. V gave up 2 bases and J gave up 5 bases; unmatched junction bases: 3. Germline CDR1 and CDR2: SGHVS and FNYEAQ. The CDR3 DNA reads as TGTGCCAGCAGCTTAAAGGGGGCAGATAATTCACCCCTCCACTTT. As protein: CASSLKGADNSPLHF.

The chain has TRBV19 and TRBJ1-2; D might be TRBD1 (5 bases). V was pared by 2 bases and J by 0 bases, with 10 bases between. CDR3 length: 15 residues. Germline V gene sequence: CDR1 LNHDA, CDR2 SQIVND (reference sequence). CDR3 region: CASSITGAPNYGYTF. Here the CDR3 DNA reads TGTGCCAGTAGTATAACTGGGGCCCCTAACTATGGCTACACCTTC.

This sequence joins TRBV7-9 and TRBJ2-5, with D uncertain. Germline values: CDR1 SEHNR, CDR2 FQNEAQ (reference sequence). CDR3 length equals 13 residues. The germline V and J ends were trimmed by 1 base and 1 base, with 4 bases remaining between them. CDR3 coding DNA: TGTGCCAGCAGCTTAGGTCTCCAAGAGACCCAGTACTTC. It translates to CASSLGLQETQYF.

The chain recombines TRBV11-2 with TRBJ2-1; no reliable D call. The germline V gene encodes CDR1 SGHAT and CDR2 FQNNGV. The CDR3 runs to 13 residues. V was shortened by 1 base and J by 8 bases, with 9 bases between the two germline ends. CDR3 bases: TGTGCCAGCAGCTTAGTAACCCGGGATGAGCAGTTCTTC. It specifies CASSLVTRDEQFF.

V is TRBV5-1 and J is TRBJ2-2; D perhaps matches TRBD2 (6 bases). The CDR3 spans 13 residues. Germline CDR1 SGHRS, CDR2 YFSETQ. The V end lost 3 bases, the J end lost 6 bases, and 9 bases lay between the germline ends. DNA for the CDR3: TGCGCCAGCAGCTATACGGGAGCCGGGGAGCTGTTTTTT. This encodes CASSYTGAGELFF.

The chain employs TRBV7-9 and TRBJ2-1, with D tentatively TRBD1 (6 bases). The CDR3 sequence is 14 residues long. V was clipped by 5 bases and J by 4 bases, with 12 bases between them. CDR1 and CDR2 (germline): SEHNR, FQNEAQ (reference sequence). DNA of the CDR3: TGTGCCAGCAGCCCTTGGGACATGTACAATGAGCAGTTCTTC. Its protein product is CASSPWDMYNEQFF.

The CDR3 loop reads CASSFGGGQNIQYF. The CDR3 DNA follows: TGTGCCAGCAGCTTCGGGGGAGGGCAAAACATTCAGTACTTC. The rearrangement joins TRBV7-2 to TRBJ2-4; 7 bases match TRBD2. Germline V gives CDR1 SGHTA, CDR2 FQGNSA. Trimming at V came to 3 bases and at J to 5 bases, leaving 4 bases not matched to a gene. The CDR3 is 14 residues long.